This TCR beta chain came from a study of T-cell reconstitution after alpha-beta-depleted transplantation in children. General study results and limits: Expanded graft clones numbering several hundred reportedly gave rise to alpha-beta T cells about two months after transplant. Hyperexpanded clones declined; after one year, newly produced T cells mostly supplied diversity. Several patients had high TCRbeta diversity at day 60; it came from surviving recipient T cells and thymic progenitors.

CDR1 is SGHRS, CDR2 YFSETQ, per germline. CDR3 size: 17 residues. V was clipped by 5 bases and J by 0 bases, with 17 bases between them. Unique molecular identifiers were used to barcode this TCRbeta library. TCRdb recomputed calls from the PCR reads with MiXCR, one row per CDR3 protein. The sample records approximately 230,000 distinct CDR3 sequences, roughly 25% being singletons. There are a few counts of this clonotype. Its matching antigen is unknown. This clonotype was obtained from a female patient aged 2 to 10 who had a stem cell transplant for congenital amegakaryocytic thrombocytopenia, so the T cells may come from the graft donor. Sequencing used PBMCs, mostly from graft donor cells, obtained 360 days after TCRalphabeta/CD19-depleted stem cell transplant. The chain joins TRBV5-1 to TRBJ2-2; no reliable D call. CDR3 DNA: TGCGCCAGCAGTAAGACTGCCAGAAGCGCGAACACCGGGGAGCTGTTTTTT. This codes for CASSKTARSANTGELFF.